The present TCR beta chain was sequenced within a study of cytomegalovirus exposure and HLA in healthy donors. The study ran its PCR with 60 Vbeta and 13 Jbeta primers. The protocol was immunoSEQ multiplex PCR, while the TCRdb copy is restricted to in-frame clones and leaves out a portion. This sample has roughly 36,000 clones; around three quarters occur once, and the top ten carry under 6.5%. CDR3 length equals 16 residues. Per germline, CDR1 MNHEY and CDR2 SMNVEV (reference sequence). V trimming: 4 bases; J trimming: 3 bases; junction bases outside the gene matches: 10. The J gene is TRBJ2-7, the V gene TRBV27; 9 nucleotides line up with TRBD1. The sequence was collected from a male donor in good health and CMV-seronegative. Specimen: PBMCs. The CDR3, as DNA: TGTGCCAGCAGTTCCGGACAGGGGCAAAATAGCTACGAGCAGTACTTC. Translated, it gives CASSSGQGQNSYEQYF.